This note documents a single T cell receptor (beta chain) sequence. Antigen unknown. The data derive from a study of regulatory T cells in long-lasting Graves disease. The authors built TCR beta libraries using iRepertoire HTBI primers and Arm-PCR of CDR3 regions. Each CDR3 protein gets one entry after TCRdb re-called the multiplex PCR reads with MiXCR. The repertoire has more than 650,000 distinct CDR3 sequences, 25% to 35% of them found once; the top ten carry about 40%. With V trimmed by 2 bases and J by 1 base, 5 bases remained unmatched. The length of the CDR3 is 16 residues. Germline values: CDR1 DFQATT, CDR2 SNEGSKA (reference sequence). Time point specified: persistent/refractory GD, antithyroid drugs over 5 years with positive TRAb. PBMC-derived RNA was used for the TCR library. Enrollment of patients was through an endocrinology department in Xi'an, China. Overall study results and limits: Persistent Graves' cases showed lower TCR diversity than newly diagnosed cases.

The sequencing here drew on peripheral blood mononuclear cells (PBMCs), taken when the disease was refractory, from a patient treated with antithyroid drugs. This TCR was sampled from a female donor with Graves disease. The chain couples TRBV20-1 to TRBJ1-6; 7 bases fit TRBD1. CDR3 protein: CSARRQGLSYNSPLHF. The CDR3 coding sequence is TGCAGTGCTAGACGACAGGGTTTGTCCTATAATTCACCCCTCCACTTT.